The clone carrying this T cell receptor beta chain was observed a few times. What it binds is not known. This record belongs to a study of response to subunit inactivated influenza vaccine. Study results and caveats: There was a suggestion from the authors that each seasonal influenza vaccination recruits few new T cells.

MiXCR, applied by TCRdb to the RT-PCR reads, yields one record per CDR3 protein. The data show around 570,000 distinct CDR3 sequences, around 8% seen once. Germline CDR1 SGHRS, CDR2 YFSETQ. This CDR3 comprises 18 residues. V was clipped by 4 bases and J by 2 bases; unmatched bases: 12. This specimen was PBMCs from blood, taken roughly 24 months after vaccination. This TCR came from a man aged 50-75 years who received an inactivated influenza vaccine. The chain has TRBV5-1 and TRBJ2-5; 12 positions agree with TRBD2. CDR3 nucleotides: TGCGCCAGCAGCCCCCACGCGACTAGCGGGGGAGCTCAAGAGACCCAGTACTTC. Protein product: CASSPHATSGGAQETQYF.